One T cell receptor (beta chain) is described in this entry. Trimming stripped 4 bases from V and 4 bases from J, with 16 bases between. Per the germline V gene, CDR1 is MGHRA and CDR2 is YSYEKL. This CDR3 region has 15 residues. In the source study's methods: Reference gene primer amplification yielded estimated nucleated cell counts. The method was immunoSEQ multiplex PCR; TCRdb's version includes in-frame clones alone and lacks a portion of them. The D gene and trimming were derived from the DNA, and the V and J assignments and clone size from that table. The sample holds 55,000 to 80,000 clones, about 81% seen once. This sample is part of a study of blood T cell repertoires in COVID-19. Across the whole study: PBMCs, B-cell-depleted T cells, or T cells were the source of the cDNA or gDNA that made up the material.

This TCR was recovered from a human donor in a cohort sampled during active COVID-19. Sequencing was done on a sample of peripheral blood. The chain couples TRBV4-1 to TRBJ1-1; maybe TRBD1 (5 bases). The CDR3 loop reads CASSPLRGVITEAFF. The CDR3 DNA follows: TGCGCCAGCAGCCCACTTCGGGGGGTAATCACTGAAGCTTTCTTT.